Listed below are T cell receptor beta chains from one sample, sequenced in a study of blood T cell repertoires in COVID-19. Method: immunoSEQ multiplex PCR; TCRdb's copy keeps in-frame clones and lacks some. In the table there are under 35,000 clones, about 85% of which are singletons. The specimen sequenced was peripheral blood. All receptors come from a man between 65 and 85 years old with acute or convalescent COVID-19. CDR3s include the opening cysteine and the closing phenylalanine or tryptophan. The D gene is left open where the match is weak. Clone size, where shown, is once, few, many, or a class for clones that have expanded.

>TRBJ2-5|16|NA|TRBV27|once
CASSPYRSTRQETQYF
TGTGCCAGCAGTCCCTATCGATCCACCCGGCAAGAGACCCAGTACTTC
>TRBJ1-2|13|NA|TRBV7-2|NA
CASSSDSFYGYTF
TGTGCCAGCAGCTCGGACAGCTTCTATGGCTACACCTTC
>TRBJ1-5|14|NA|TRBV5-1|NA
CASSQQGGDQPQHF
TGCGCCAGCAGCCAACAGGGAGGGGACCAGCCCCAGCATTTT
>TRBJ2-3|12|NA|TRBV14|NA
CASSQNEGRQYF
TGTGCCAGCAGCCAGAATGAAGGGAGGCAGTATTTT
>TRBJ1-1|12|NA|TRBV28|NA
CASGSGNTEAFF
TGTGCCAGCGGCTCAGGGAACACTGAAGCTTTCTTT
>TRBJ1-4|16|TRBD1|TRBV19|NA
CASSSGQESTNEKLFF
TGTGCCAGTAGTTCCGGACAGGAGTCAACTAATGAAAAACTGTTTTTT
>TRBJ1-2|12|NA|TRBV5-6|NA
CASGDTSYGYTF
TGTGCCAGCGGGGACACCAGCTATGGCTACACCTTC
>TRBJ1-3|15|NA|TRBV3-1/TRBV3-2|NA
CASSLTNSGGNTIYF
TGTGCCAGCAGCCTGACCAACAGCGGGGGAAACACCATATATTTT
>TRBJ2-5|16|TRBD2|TRBV5-1|few
CASSHKRGEYQETQYF
TGCGCCAGCAGCCATAAGCGGGGGGAGTACCAAGAGACCCAGTACTTC
>TRBJ2-3|16|TRBD1|TRBV6-6|once
CASSPSGTGVTDTQYF
TGTGCCAGCAGCCCTTCCGGGACAGGGGTGACAGATACGCAGTATTTT